This TCR beta chain was identified in a study of shared clonotypes between healthy human individuals (dated by TCRdb to between 2020 and 2021). In the study overall: The cohort comprised a couple of women and a few men aged 18 to 49 years. Different laboratories and diverse techniques were used to prepare libraries and sequence TCR repertoires, to increase sequencing depth and limit assay-specific biases. Blood TCR repertoires of several healthy adults were deeply sequenced to estimate repertoire size and the extent of clonotype sharing between individuals. Leukapheresis yielded between about 0.94 and 10 billion PBMCs per donor. For each donor, three plates each were used for CD4 naive and CD4 memory, two plates were used for CD8 naive, and one plate was used for CD8 memory. The paper's findings and limits, for the study overall: Across a handful of donors, 4.5% to 6.5% of naive CD4, roughly 3.5% of naive CD8, under 2.5% of memory CD4, and approximately 0.4% of memory CD8 clonotypes were shared. Based on pairwise subsampling, the degree of clonotype sharing among donors was expected to be affected by sequencing depth. Sampling was restricted to blood, and TCR repertoires in tissues likely differ from the TCR repertoires found in blood. Estimated clonotype richness was generally larger for naive than for memory subsets. Rarefaction of sorted-subset datasets indicated incomplete sequencing despite the large sequencing depth. The genetic and exposure-history diversity represented was limited by the small number of donors. Higher generation probabilities were observed for clonotypes shared by all four sorted-subset donors than for non-shared clonotypes.

On this clone itself: It has no known antigen specificity. Nothing much larger sits one base from this clone, and base qualities are not available.

Using the deep immunoSEQ assay, TCR CDR3 regions were amplified from genomic DNA by multiplex PCR. Genomic DNA extracted from each cell subset was distributed evenly over all wells of several immunoSEQ 96-well plates, and each plate served as one replicate. Each replicate PCR for sorted subsets received roughly 0.2 ug genomic DNA, equal to tens of thousands of T cell genomes. The purified libraries were quantified using a Qubit 3.0 fluorometer, sized with a Bioanalyzer 2100, and then quantified again using the KAPA Library Quantification kit. Every immunoSEQ 96-well plate was sequenced on a dedicated single-read 150-cycle Illumina NextSeq 550 flow cell. The paper's data handling went like this. Because the immunoSEQ output included only junctional sequences and no quality scores, the filtering could not be the same as the filtering used for full-length reads. Sequences were annotated with PyIR, a Python wrapper for IgBLAST v1.9, using IMGT germline references to assign V/J genes and CDR3. Any read was removed if the V/J assignment was weak (E-value above 1e-6), the CDR3 was missing, or the read contained stop codons, out-of-frame junctions, or ambiguous translated residues. V3J clonotypes were defined as sequences sharing the same inferred V gene, J gene, and CDR3 amino acid sequence. Percentage overlap between repertoires was computed as shared unique clonotypes divided by the size of the smaller repertoire. Repertoire richness was assessed with RTK rarefaction, the Chao1 estimator, and Recon v2.1 estimates of unobserved clonotypes. Generation probabilities were computed with OLGA for all TCRbeta clonotypes obtained by the gDNA method from several donors. TCRdb provides this immuneACCESS table in a form limited to in-frame rearrangements. Some clones are lacking; in checked studies, under half of them reflect an unresolved V gene, and why the rest are absent is not known. V, J and clone size reflect that table, while D and trimming were determined from the DNA. The sample contains about 2.1 million clones, 85% to 95% of them found a single time. The ten largest clonotypes hold about 1.5% of the sample.

Via the germline V gene (reference sequence), CDR1 is LNHDA and CDR2 SQIVND. The germline V and J ends show losses of 6 bases and 5 bases respectively, and no gene match explains 4 bases of the junction. The CDR3 runs 13 amino acids, cysteine and phenylalanine included. Only the CDR3 part of the read is kept: 39 bases, read in frame from the first base. CD8 naive samples were obtained by positive selection for CCR7 among CD45RO-negative cells, yielding a CD45RA+CCR7+ population from which TemRA cells were excluded. The donors were healthy, HIV-negative adults with no recently reported acute infections or vaccinations. Only Caucasian adults living in Nashville, Tennessee, USA were represented among the donors. After blood collection by leukapheresis, PBMCs were isolated using Ficoll-Histopaque density gradient centrifugation and then cryopreserved in the vapor phase of liquid nitrogen. Purity and quantity of every magnetically sorted T cell population were checked by analytical flow cytometry. Genomic DNA was isolated from every sorted fraction and measured by UV absorbance on a Nanodrop 2000c.

This clonotype was sampled from a man in his late teens or twenties in good health. Some clones in this sample may be carry-over from other donors' samples. The sequenced sample consisted of naive CD8+ T cells from PBMCs. Sample cell subset or site, as interpreted from the label and publication: CD45RA+CCR7+. This chain joins TRBV19 to TRBJ2-7; the junction holds 10 bases that match TRBD1. Here is the DNA: TGTGCCAGTAGCCTAGACAGGGGGCACGAGCAGTACTTC. Its product reads: CASSLDRGHEQYF. Where the CDR3 stops, the reference TRBV19 and TRBJ2-7 genes take over; the full variable domain is DGGITQSPKYLFRKEGQNVTLSCEQNLNHDAMYWYRQDPGQGLRLIYYSQIVNDFQKGDIAEGYSVSREKKESFPLTVTSAQKNPTAFYLCASSLDRGHEQYFGPGTRLTVT.